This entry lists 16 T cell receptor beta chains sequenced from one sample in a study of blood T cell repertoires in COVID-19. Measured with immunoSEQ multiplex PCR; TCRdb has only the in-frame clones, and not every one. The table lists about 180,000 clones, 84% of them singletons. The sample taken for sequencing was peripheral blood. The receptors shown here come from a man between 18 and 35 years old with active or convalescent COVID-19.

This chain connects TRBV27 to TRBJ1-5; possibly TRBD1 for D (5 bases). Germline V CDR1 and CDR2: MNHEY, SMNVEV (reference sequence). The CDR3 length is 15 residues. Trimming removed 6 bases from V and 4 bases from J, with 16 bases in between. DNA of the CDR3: TGTGCCAGCAGGCCTTGGGGGGGAAGGAATCAGCCCCAGCATTTT. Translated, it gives CASRPWGGRNQPQHF.

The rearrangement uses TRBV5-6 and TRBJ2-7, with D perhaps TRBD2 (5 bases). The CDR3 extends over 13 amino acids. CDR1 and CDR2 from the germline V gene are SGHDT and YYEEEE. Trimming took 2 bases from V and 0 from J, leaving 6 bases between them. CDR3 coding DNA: TGTGCCAGCAGCTTACGGGACTCCTACGAGCAGTACTTC. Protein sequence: CASSLRDSYEQYF.

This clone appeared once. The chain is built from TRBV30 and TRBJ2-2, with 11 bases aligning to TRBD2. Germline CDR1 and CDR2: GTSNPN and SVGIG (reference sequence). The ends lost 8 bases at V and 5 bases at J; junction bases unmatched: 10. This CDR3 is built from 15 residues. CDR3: CAGGLAGGVTGELFF. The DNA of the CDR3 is TGTGCCGGCGGTTTAGCGGGAGGGGTTACCGGGGAGCTGTTTTTT.

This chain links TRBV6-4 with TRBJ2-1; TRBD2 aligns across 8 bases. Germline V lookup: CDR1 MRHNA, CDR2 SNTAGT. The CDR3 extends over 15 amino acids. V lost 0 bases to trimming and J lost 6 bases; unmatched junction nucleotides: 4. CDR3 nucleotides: TGTGCCAGCAGTGACTCGACGGGGGGGCGCAATGAGCAGTTCTTC. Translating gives CASSDSTGGRNEQFF.

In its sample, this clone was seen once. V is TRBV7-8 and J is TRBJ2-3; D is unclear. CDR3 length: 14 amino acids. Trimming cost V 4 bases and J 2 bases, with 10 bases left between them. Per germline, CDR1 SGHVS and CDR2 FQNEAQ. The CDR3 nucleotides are TGTGCCAGCAGCTCCTTGAGTACCACAGATACGCAGTATTTT. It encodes CASSSLSTTDTQYF.

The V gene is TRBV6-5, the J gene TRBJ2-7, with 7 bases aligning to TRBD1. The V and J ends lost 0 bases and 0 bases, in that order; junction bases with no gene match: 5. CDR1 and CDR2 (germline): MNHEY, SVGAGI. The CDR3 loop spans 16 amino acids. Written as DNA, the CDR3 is TGTGCCAGCAGTTACTCAACAGGGGCATACTCCTACGAGCAGTACTTC. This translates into CASSYSTGAYSYEQYF.

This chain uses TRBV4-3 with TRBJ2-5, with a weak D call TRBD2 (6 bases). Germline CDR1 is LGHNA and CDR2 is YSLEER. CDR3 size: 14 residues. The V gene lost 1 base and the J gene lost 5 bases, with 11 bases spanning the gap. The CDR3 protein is CASSQGGDVETQYF. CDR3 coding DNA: TGCGCCAGCAGCCAAGGGGGGGACGTGGAGACCCAGTACTTC.

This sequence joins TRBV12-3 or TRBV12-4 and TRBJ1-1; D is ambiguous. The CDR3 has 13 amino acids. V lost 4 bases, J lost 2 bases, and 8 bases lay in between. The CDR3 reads CASSSLSNTEAFF. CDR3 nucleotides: TGTGCCAGCAGTTCACTGAGCAACACTGAAGCTTTCTTT.

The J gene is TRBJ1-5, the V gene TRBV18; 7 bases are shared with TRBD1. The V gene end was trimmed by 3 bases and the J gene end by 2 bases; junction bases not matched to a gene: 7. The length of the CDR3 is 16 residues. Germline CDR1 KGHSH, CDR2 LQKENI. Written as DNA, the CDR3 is TGTGCCAGCTCACCGGACAGCACAGGGGGCAATCAGCCCCAGCATTTT. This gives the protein CASSPDSTGGNQPQHF.

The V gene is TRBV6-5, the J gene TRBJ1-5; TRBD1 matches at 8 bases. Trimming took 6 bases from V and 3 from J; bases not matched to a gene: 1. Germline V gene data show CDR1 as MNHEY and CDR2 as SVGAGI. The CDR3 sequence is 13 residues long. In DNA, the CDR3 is TGTGCCAGCAGGGGACAGGCCAATCAGCCCCAGCATTTT. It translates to CASRGQANQPQHF.

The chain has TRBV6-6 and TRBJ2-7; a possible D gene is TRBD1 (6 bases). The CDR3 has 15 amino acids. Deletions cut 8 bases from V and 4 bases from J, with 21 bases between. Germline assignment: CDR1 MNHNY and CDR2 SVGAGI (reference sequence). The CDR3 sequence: CASEIGPGDAYEQYF. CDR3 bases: TGTGCCAGCGAAATCGGGCCAGGGGACGCTTACGAGCAGTACTTC.

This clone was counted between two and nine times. The CDR3 bases are TGCGCCAGCAGCCCCGTCGGGACAGGGGGTTCCTACGAGCAGTACTTC. This sequence encodes CASSPVGTGGSYEQYF. The chain combines TRBV4-1 with TRBJ2-7; 11 bases align to TRBD1. CDR1 MGHRA and CDR2 YSYEKL come from the germline V gene. The CDR3 covers 16 residues. Unmatched junction bases numbered 6, after V lost 4 bases and J lost 1 base.

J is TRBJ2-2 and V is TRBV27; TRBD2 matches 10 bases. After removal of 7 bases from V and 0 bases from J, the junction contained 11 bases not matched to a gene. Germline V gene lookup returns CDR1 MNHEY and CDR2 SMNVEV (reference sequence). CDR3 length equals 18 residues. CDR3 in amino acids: CASKREGLSYANTGELFF. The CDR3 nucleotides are TGTGCCAGCAAGCGGGAGGGGTTAAGCTACGCGAACACCGGGGAGCTGTTTTTT.

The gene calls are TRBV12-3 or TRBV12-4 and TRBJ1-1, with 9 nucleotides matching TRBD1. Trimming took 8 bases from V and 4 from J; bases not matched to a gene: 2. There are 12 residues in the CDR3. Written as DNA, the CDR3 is TGTGCCAGCGTACAGGGGGCCACTGAAGCTTTCTTT. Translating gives CASVQGATEAFF.

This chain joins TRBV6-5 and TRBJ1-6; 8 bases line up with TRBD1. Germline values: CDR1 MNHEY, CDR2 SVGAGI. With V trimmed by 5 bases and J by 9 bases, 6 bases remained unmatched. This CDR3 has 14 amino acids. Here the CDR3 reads CASSRQGQSSPLHF. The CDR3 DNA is TGTGCCAGCAGTCGACAGGGGCAAAGTTCACCCCTCCACTTT.

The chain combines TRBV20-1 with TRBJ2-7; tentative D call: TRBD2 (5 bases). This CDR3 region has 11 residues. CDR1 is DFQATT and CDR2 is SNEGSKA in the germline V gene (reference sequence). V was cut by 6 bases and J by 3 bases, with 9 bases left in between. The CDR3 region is CSATTSYEQYF. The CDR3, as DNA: TGCAGTGCCACCACTAGCTACGAGCAGTACTTC.